A selection of T cell receptor beta chains follows, all from one sample in a study of shared clonotypes between healthy human individuals. Produced via immunoSEQ multiplex PCR; TCRdb's table is partial and in-frame only. The table includes under 850,000 clones, nearly 95% detected once. Sequenced material: naive CD8+ T cells sorted from blood. These receptors were obtained from a man aged 25 to 40 in good health. The CDR3 runs from the conserved cysteine through the conserved F or W. The order of the fields is J gene, CDR3 length, V gene, clone size, D gene, CDR3 DNA, CDR3 protein. A D gene is named only where the DNA matches it firmly. Expanded clones are given a class, and other clones once, few, many or no size at all.

>TRBJ2-1|12|TRBV27|NA|NA
TGTGCCAGCAGTAGGGCACTTGCGGCGCCGTTCTTC
CASSRALAAPFF
>TRBJ2-7|11|TRBV28|few|NA
TGTGCCAGCAGTGACTACTACGAGCAGTACTTC
CASSDYYEQYF
>TRBJ2-1|16|TRBV11-2|NA|NA
TGTGCCAGCAGCTTAGATCTAAGGGGTTGGCTCAATGAGCAGTTCTTC
CASSLDLRGWLNEQFF
>TRBJ2-1|17|TRBV11-2|NA|TRBD2
TGTGCCAGCAGCTCGCCGACTAGCGGGAGTATGAGCAATGAGCAGTTCTTC
CASSSPTSGSMSNEQFF
>TRBJ2-3|11|TRBV2|NA|NA
TGTGCCAGCGATGGGGCAGATACGCAGTATTTT
CASDGADTQYF
>TRBJ2-7|19|TRBV5-1|NA|TRBD2
TGCGCCAGCAGCTTCGCCTCGATCCCTCCGGGACTAGCGGACTACGAGCAGTACTTC
CASSFASIPPGLADYEQYF
>TRBJ2-1|16|TRBV7-2|NA|NA
TGTGCCAGCAGCACTAGAGACAGGTCCTTATCAAATGAGCAGTTCTTC
CASSTRDRSLSNEQFF
>TRBJ1-3|16|TRBV10-2|few|NA
TGCGCCAGCAGAGATGCGGGCTTCAGCTCTGGAAACACCATATATTTT
CASRDAGFSSGNTIYF
>TRBJ2-7|16|TRBV7-9|NA|NA
TGTGCCAGCAGCTTAGATGTGGGGACTTCCCTCTACGAGCAGTACTTC
CASSLDVGTSLYEQYF
>TRBJ2-7|15|TRBV5-1|NA|NA
TGCGCCAGCAGCTTGGAAGCTGCGATAACCTACGAGCAGTACTTC
CASSLEAAITYEQYF
>TRBJ2-7|16|TRBV11-2|NA|TRBD2
TGTGCCAGCAGCATAGGGGTCGGGAGGTTCGTCTACGAGCAGTACTTC
CASSIGVGRFVYEQYF
>TRBJ1-1|12|TRBV19|NA|TRBD1
TGTTCATCAAACAGGGGCAACACTGAAGCTTTCTTT
CSSNRGNTEAFF
>TRBJ2-1|14|TRBV5-1|NA|TRBD1
TGCGCCAGCAGCGCGGGGACAGGGGGCAATGAGCAGTTCTTC
CASSAGTGGNEQFF
>TRBJ1-2|14|TRBV28|NA|TRBD1
TGTGCCAGCAGGTGGACAGGGAGTGTCTATGGCTACACCTTC
CASRWTGSVYGYTF
>TRBJ2-1|17|TRBV27|NA|TRBD2
TGTGCCAGCGCTCCCCTTCTAGCGGGAGGGCCTTACAATGAGCAGTTCTTC
CASAPLLAGGPYNEQFF
>TRBJ2-5|15|TRBV4-1|NA|TRBD2
TGCGCCAGCAGCACCCGGACTAGCGTAAAAGAGACCCAGTACTTC
CASSTRTSVKETQYF
>TRBJ2-5|15|TRBV7-3|NA|NA
TGTGCCAGCAGCTCCGACAGGAACTATCAAGAGACCCAGTACTTC
CASSSDRNYQETQYF
>TRBJ1-4|15|TRBV27|NA|TRBD1
TGTGCCAGCAGTTTAAGGGACAGGCCTAATGAAAAACTGTTTTTT
CASSLRDRPNEKLFF
>TRBJ1-4|11|TRBV29-1|NA|NA
TGCAGCGGGGCGACTAATGAAAAACTGTTTTTT
CSGATNEKLFF
>TRBJ2-7|13|TRBV27|NA|NA
TGTGCCAGCAGTTTTTCTTTGGGCTATGAGCAGTACTTC
CASSFSLGYEQYF
>TRBJ2-5|13|TRBV29-1|NA|NA
TGCAGCGTCGCTCTACAGGGGAGGGAGACCCAGTACTTC
CSVALQGRETQYF
>TRBJ2-1|15|TRBV6-1|NA|TRBD2
TGTGCCAGCAGTTTCGGGATTAGCGGGATATATGAGCAGTTCTTC
CASSFGISGIYEQFF
>TRBJ2-1|12|TRBV14|NA|NA
TGTGCCAGCAGCTACAGGGTCTATGAGCAGTTCTTC
CASSYRVYEQFF
>TRBJ2-7|14|TRBV15|NA|TRBD2
TGTGCCACCAGCACGGGGGACTACATCTACGAGCAGTACTTC
CATSTGDYIYEQYF
>TRBJ2-1|19|TRBV9|NA|NA
TGTGCCAGCAGCGTAGCCGTGGATCCGAGGACAGTCGTCTACAATGAGCAGTTCTTC
CASSVAVDPRTVVYNEQFF
>TRBJ1-2|16|TRBV2|NA|TRBD1
TGTGCCAGCAGTGCGACCTGGACAGGGGCTAACTATGGCTACACCTTC
CASSATWTGANYGYTF
>TRBJ2-1|15|TRBV11-2|once|NA
TGTGCCAGCAGCTTAGCAGGGCTGGGGTACAATGAGCAGTTCTTC
CASSLAGLGYNEQFF
>TRBJ2-7|14|TRBV7-9|NA|NA
TGTGCCAGCAGCCCCCAGATTAGCTACTACGAGCAGTACTTC
CASSPQISYYEQYF
>TRBJ1-2|12|TRBV2|NA|NA
TGTGCCATCCCACAGGGTTACTATGGCTACACCTTC
CAIPQGYYGYTF
>TRBJ2-3|12|TRBV11-3|NA|NA
TGTGCCAGCAGCTTAGGGTACGATACGCAGTATTTT
CASSLGYDTQYF
>TRBJ2-3|16|TRBV27|NA|NA
TGTGCCAGCAGTCTTCTATCGGGACAAAGCACAGATACGCAGTATTTT
CASSLLSGQSTDTQYF
>TRBJ2-3|14|TRBV7-9|NA|NA
TGTGCCAGCATCCGGGAGTCCGGTGGAGATACGCAGTATTTT
CASIRESGGDTQYF
>TRBJ2-1|13|TRBV7-9|NA|NA
TGTGCCAGCAGCTTCAGCCGGGTCTATGAGCAGTTCTTC
CASSFSRVYEQFF
>TRBJ2-7|13|TRBV7-9|NA|NA
TGTGCCAGCAGCTTAGGGACCCTGAACGAGCAGTACTTC
CASSLGTLNEQYF
>TRBJ2-7|15|TRBV13|once|TRBD2
TGTGCCAGCAGCTTAGGTACTAGCGGAACCTACGAGCAGTACTTC
CASSLGTSGTYEQYF
>TRBJ2-1|13|TRBV27|NA|NA
TGTGCCAGCAGGGACAGTTTCGACAATGAGCAGTTCTTC
CASRDSFDNEQFF
>TRBJ2-7|16|TRBV6-5|once|NA
TGTGCCAGCAGTTACTCGATGGCTAGCGCGAGTTACGAGCAGTACTTC
CASSYSMASASYEQYF
>TRBJ2-7|12|TRBV2|NA|NA
TGTGCCAGCGTGCGGGGCACCTACGAGCAGTACTTC
CASVRGTYEQYF
>TRBJ2-1|12|TRBV29-1|once|NA
TGCAGCGTTGAAGAAGGAGGATTGAAACAGTTCTTC
CSVEEGGLKQFF
>TRBJ2-3|16|TRBV6-6|NA|TRBD2
TGTGCCAGCACCCGATCGGGGGGAGGGCCCTCAGATACGCAGTATTTT
CASTRSGGGPSDTQYF
>TRBJ2-3|16|TRBV28|NA|NA
TGTGCCAGCAGTTATCCCTCCGAGGGTAGCACAGATACGCAGTATTTT
CASSYPSEGSTDTQYF
>TRBJ2-3|17|TRBV7-9|NA|TRBD2
TGTGCCAGCAGCTCCCCTGAAGCGGGAGTCGAAACAGATACGCAGTATTTT
CASSSPEAGVETDTQYF
>TRBJ2-7|15|TRBV7-8|NA|TRBD2
TGTGCCAGCAGCTTGAGACTAGCGGCCGTCGACGAGCAGTACTTC
CASSLRLAAVDEQYF
>TRBJ2-7|14|TRBV5-5|NA|TRBD2
TGTGCCAGCAGCCCGGGACTAGCGGGAGACGAGCAGTACTTC
CASSPGLAGDEQYF
>TRBJ2-7|14|TRBV5-6|NA|NA
TGTGCCAGCAGCTTGTCCTACAGGGCCTACGAGCAGTACTTC
CASSLSYRAYEQYF
>TRBJ2-3|14|TRBV29-1|NA|NA
TGCAGCGTTCTCCCGGCAGGGAAGCCAGATACGCAGTATTTT
CSVLPAGKPDTQYF
>TRBJ2-7|15|TRBV9|NA|NA
TGTGCCAGCAGCTTCGGGGCAGCGAACTCCTACGAGCAGTACTTC
CASSFGAANSYEQYF